Below are 9 T cell receptor beta chains sequenced from a single sample in a study of T cell changes during pregnancy in multiple sclerosis. Clones were read by immunoSEQ multiplex PCR, and TCRdb kept only the in-frame ones, dropping some. The table records approximately 44,000 clones, approximately 88% of them present only once. Source: CD4+ T cells from peripheral blood mononuclear cells, taken in the first trimester of pregnancy. These receptor sequences come from a female donor with multiple sclerosis, enrolled in a pregnancy study.

The gene calls are TRBV5-5 and TRBJ2-1, with 8 positions matching TRBD1. Per the germline V gene, CDR1 is SGHKS and CDR2 is YYEKEE (reference sequence). V lost 4 bases to trimming and J lost 7 bases; unmatched junction nucleotides: 10. The CDR3 spans 15 residues. CDR3 bases: TGTGCCAGCAGCCCCGGGGCAGGGGGCAAGAATGAGCAGTTCTTC. It encodes CASSPGAGGKNEQFF.

The genes are TRBV28 and TRBJ2-4; possible D gene TRBD2, 6 bases. Germline V gives CDR1 MDHEN, CDR2 SYDVKM. Trimming took off 6 bases at V and 4 bases at J, with 19 bases between the two ends. The CDR3 spans 16 residues. The CDR3 nucleotides are TGTGCCAGCAGCCGTTGGAGGGGTGAGCTAAAAAACATTCAGTACTTC. This translates into CASSRWRGELKNIQYF.

This clone was seen only a few times. The rearrangement links TRBV2 to TRBJ2-7; weak D call: TRBD1 (7 bases). Between the trimmed V and J ends, which lost 6 bases and 5 bases, there was a span of 14 bases. The germline CDR1 and CDR2 sequences are SNHLY and FYNNEI. The CDR3 loop spans 13 amino acids. This chain's CDR3 is CASRTGVADEQYF. The CDR3 DNA is TGTGCCAGCAGAACAGGGGTAGCGGACGAGCAGTACTTC.

The rearrangement uses TRBV7-8 and TRBJ1-4, with 7 positions matching TRBD1. Germline-derived CDR1 and CDR2 are SGHVS and FQNEAQ. Trimming cost V 4 bases and J 4 bases; bases outside gene matches: 6. The length of the CDR3 is 15 residues. CDR3 DNA sequence: TGTGCCAGCAGCTCCAACAGGGGAGATAATGAAAAACTGTTTTTT. This gives the protein CASSSNRGDNEKLFF.

The J gene is TRBJ2-7, the V gene TRBV13, with 7 bases aligning to TRBD1. V lost 3 bases to trimming and J lost 2 bases; unmatched junction nucleotides: 16. The length of the CDR3 is 18 residues. CDR1 and CDR2 (germline): PRHDT, FYEKMQ (reference sequence). Here the CDR3 reads CASSFPEGRDSKTYEQYF. CDR3 nucleotides: TGTGCCAGCAGCTTTCCCGAGGGACGGGACAGTAAAACCTACGAGCAGTACTTC.

The chain recombines TRBV5-1 with TRBJ2-5; 7 positions agree with TRBD2. The CDR3 is made up of 16 amino acids. Germline CDR1 SGHRS, CDR2 YFSETQ. The ends lost 0 bases at V and 1 base at J; junction bases unmatched: 6. The CDR3 reads CASSLGLARGQETQYF. CDR3 in DNA: TGCGCCAGCAGCTTGGGACTAGCAAGGGGCCAAGAGACCCAGTACTTC.

CDR3 residues: CASSLRGINTDTQYF. CDR3 DNA sequence: TGTGCCAGCAGCTTAAGGGGGATCAACACAGATACGCAGTATTTT. The rearrangement links TRBV11-2 to TRBJ2-3; perhaps TRBD1 as D (6 bases). The CDR3 totals 15 residues. Per the germline V gene, CDR1 is SGHAT and CDR2 is FQNNGV. Deletions cut 2 bases from V and 2 bases from J, with 11 bases between.

This chain connects TRBV30 to TRBJ1-2, with TRBD1 matching over 10 bases. CDR1 is GTSNPN and CDR2 is SVGIG in the germline V gene (reference sequence). The CDR3 runs 17 residues. Germline trimming cut 4 bases from V and 6 bases from J; bases unmatched to any gene: 17. The CDR3 is CAWIGPHPGQGFHGYTF. CDR3 nucleotide sequence: TGTGCCTGGATCGGGCCCCATCCGGGACAGGGGTTCCATGGCTACACCTTC.

The chain combines TRBV5-1 with TRBJ1-6; possible D gene TRBD1, 5 bases. This CDR3 comprises 15 residues. Germline CDR1 reads SGHRS; CDR2 reads YFSETQ. Trimming removed 2 bases from V and 15 bases from J, with 21 bases in between. The CDR3 region is CASSFSPGREQDLHF. The CDR3 nucleotides read TGCGCCAGCAGCTTTAGTCCAGGGAGGGAGCAGGACCTCCACTTT.